These 15 T cell receptor beta chains were sequenced from one sample in a study of cytomegalovirus exposure and HLA in healthy donors. In the PCR, 60 Vbeta and 13 Jbeta primers were used. Only in-frame clones appear in the TCRdb table, and some are missing; sequencing was by immunoSEQ multiplex PCR. This repertoire shows about 100,000 clones, approximately 80% found once; its top ten account for approximately 4.1%. Sequenced: PBMCs. These receptor sequences come from a female donor in good health and CMV-seropositive.

This clone was recorded only once. V and J are TRBV7-9 and TRBJ2-1, with 7 bases matching TRBD2. Looked up from germline, CDR1 is SEHNR and CDR2 is FQNEAQ (reference sequence). With 5 bases clipped from V and 4 bases from J, the junction kept 14 bases outside the gene matches. This CDR3 contains 17 residues. The CDR3 here is CASSVPGTPGGYNEQFF. The CDR3 nucleotides are TGTGCCAGCAGCGTCCCCGGGACCCCGGGGGGATACAATGAGCAGTTCTTC.

This clone was counted a few times. The chain links TRBV4-2 to TRBJ2-1, with a tentative D call TRBD2 (6 bases). This CDR3 has 13 residues. V was shortened by 2 bases and J by 5 bases, with 7 bases between the two germline ends. The V gene's germline CDR1 is LGHNA and CDR2 YNFKEQ. CDR3 nucleotide sequence: TGTGCCAGCAGCCAATCGGGGGACAATGAGCAGTTCTTC. This translates into CASSQSGDNEQFF.

V gene TRBV27 combines with J gene TRBJ1-2; unclear D gene. The germline V gene has CDR1 MNHEY and CDR2 SMNVEV (reference sequence). Trimming took off 0 bases at V and 4 bases at J, with 12 bases between the two ends. This CDR3 region has 15 residues. CDR3: CASSLSPVKSYGYTF. CDR3 DNA: TGTGCCAGCAGTTTATCGCCCGTCAAGAGCTATGGCTACACCTTC.

The chain joins TRBV2 to TRBJ2-5; tentative D call: TRBD1 (6 bases). The CDR3 extends over 13 amino acids. CDR1 is SNHLY, CDR2 FYNNEI, per germline. Trimming left V 2 bases short and J 5 bases short, with 9 bases between. In nucleotides, the CDR3 is TGTGCCAGCAGTGAATGGGGGCTGGAGACCCAGTACTTC. It specifies CASSEWGLETQYF.

This rearrangement joins TRBV29-1 to TRBJ2-5; 10 positions agree with TRBD2. Germline V gives CDR1 SQVTM, CDR2 ANQGSEA. J gave up 0 bases and V 8 bases, and 9 bases lay outside the gene matches. This CDR3 has 15 residues. As DNA, the CDR3 is TGCAGCACAGAGAGCGGGAGGGCCGACCAAGAGACCCAGTACTTC. Its translation is CSTESGRADQETQYF.

This clone has just a few counts. The chain uses TRBV6-5 and TRBJ2-7; weak D call: TRBD1 (5 bases). V was pared by 0 bases and J by 3 bases, with 9 bases between. Germline CDR1 is MNHEY and CDR2 is SVGAGI. The CDR3 spans 14 residues. In nucleotides, the CDR3 is TGTGCCAGCAGTTACTCCCGAACAGGCTACGAGCAGTACTTC. Its protein product is CASSYSRTGYEQYF.

J is TRBJ2-7 and V is TRBV4-1, with 9 bases lining up with TRBD2. Germline CDR1 is MGHRA and CDR2 is YSYEKL. CDR3 length equals 17 residues. V was clipped by 4 bases and J by 0 bases; unmatched bases: 10. The CDR3 is CASSLDGTSRASYEQYF. DNA of the CDR3: TGCGCCAGCAGCCTAGACGGGACTAGCCGGGCCTCCTACGAGCAGTACTTC.

The genes are TRBV19 and TRBJ2-7, with TRBD1 matching 7 bases. The junction had 5 bases not matched to a gene; V was cut back by 6 bases and J by 6 bases. CDR1 and CDR2 (germline): LNHDA, SQIVND (reference sequence). This CDR3 comprises 12 residues. The CDR3 coding sequence is TGTGCCAGTAGCAACAGGGGCGGCGAGCAGTACTTC. This translates into CASSNRGGEQYF.

The chain recombines TRBV5-1 with TRBJ2-1; TRBD1 might be the D (6 bases). The CDR3 length is 14 residues. Germline V gives CDR1 SGHRS, CDR2 YFSETQ. Trimming cost V 0 bases and J 5 bases, with 9 bases left between them. DNA of the CDR3: TGCGCCAGCAGCTTGGGACAGGCCAACAATGAGCAGTTCTTC. As protein: CASSLGQANNEQFF.

The genes are TRBV6-4 and TRBJ2-3; 8 bases are shared with TRBD2. With V trimmed by 0 bases and J by 3 bases, 2 bases remained unmatched. The CDR3 sequence is 15 residues long. CDR1 is MRHNA and CDR2 is SNTAGT in the germline V gene. Here the CDR3 DNA reads TGTGCCAGCAGTGACTCCGGGGGGGGTACAGATACGCAGTATTTT. Protein product: CASSDSGGGTDTQYF.

A note on this clone: At one boundary the junction diverges from the germline segment, which might be a read error. The chain joins TRBV7-9 to TRBJ1-1; TRBD1 matches 7 bases. In germline, CDR1 is SEHNR, CDR2 FQNEAQ (reference sequence). The CDR3 sequence is 16 residues long. The CDR3, as DNA: TGTTCCAGCAGGAGCGACAGGGCCGGGATGAACACTGAAGCTTTCTTT. It translates to CSSRSDRAGMNTEAFF.

V gene TRBV4-3 combines with J gene TRBJ2-1, with 13 bases identical to TRBD2. The germline gives CDR1 LGHNA, CDR2 YSLEER. V gave up 4 bases and J gave up 2 bases; unmatched junction bases: 8. This CDR3 has 18 residues. As DNA, the CDR3 is TGCGCCAGCAGCCTCAGACTAGCGGGGGGCCAAACCTACAATGAGCAGTTCTTC. Protein product: CASSLRLAGGQTYNEQFF.

The gene calls are TRBV7-2 and TRBJ1-2; TRBD1 agrees at 10 bases. From germline, CDR1 is SGHTA and CDR2 FQGNSA. The CDR3 has 14 amino acids. The J segment lost 5 bases and the V segment lost 5 bases, leaving 5 bases of the junction unmatched. CDR3 nucleotides: TGTGCCAGCAGCCGGGTGGGACAGGGGTATGGCTACACCTTC. This codes for CASSRVGQGYGYTF.

In its sample, this clone was seen once. The chain couples TRBV4-3 to TRBJ2-7; tentative D call: TRBD2 (5 bases). V shed 6 bases and J shed 3 bases, with 15 bases lying between them. Germline values: CDR1 LGHNA, CDR2 YSLEER. This CDR3 comprises 14 residues. This CDR3 is CASSLEDGVYEQYF. In DNA, the CDR3 is TGCGCCAGCAGTTTAGAAGACGGGGTCTACGAGCAGTACTTC.

The chain recombines TRBV5-4 with TRBJ1-6; D may be TRBD1 (5 bases). Germline values: CDR1 SGHNT, CDR2 YYREEE (reference sequence). The CDR3 covers 15 residues. V was shortened by 0 bases and J by 10 bases, with 14 bases between the two germline ends. CDR3 loop: CASSLEEGIGSPLHF. CDR3 nucleotides: TGTGCCAGCAGCTTGGAGGAGGGGATCGGCTCACCCCTCCACTTT.